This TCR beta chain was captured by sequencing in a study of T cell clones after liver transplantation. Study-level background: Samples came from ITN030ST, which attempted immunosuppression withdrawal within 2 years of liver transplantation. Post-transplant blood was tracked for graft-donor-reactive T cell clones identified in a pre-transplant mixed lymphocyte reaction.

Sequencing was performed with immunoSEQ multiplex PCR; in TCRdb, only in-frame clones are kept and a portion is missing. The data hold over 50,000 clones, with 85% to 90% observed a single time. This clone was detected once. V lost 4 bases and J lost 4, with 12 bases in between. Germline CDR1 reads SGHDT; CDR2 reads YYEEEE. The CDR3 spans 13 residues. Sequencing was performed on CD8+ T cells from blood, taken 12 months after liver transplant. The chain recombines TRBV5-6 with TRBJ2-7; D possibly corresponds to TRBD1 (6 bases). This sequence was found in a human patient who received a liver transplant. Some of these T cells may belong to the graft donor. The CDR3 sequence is CASSPGTTYEQYF. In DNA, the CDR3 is TGTGCCAGCAGCCCCGGGACAACTTACGAGCAGTACTTC.